The clone carrying this TCR beta chain has only one observation. Its antigen is unknown. Looked up from germline, CDR1 is SGHNT and CDR2 is YENEEA. V lost 5 bases and J lost 2; bases outside the gene matches: 10. The CDR3 runs to 16 residues. Selected positively for CCR7 and CD45RO-negative, naive CD8 cells excluded terminally differentiated effector memory CD45RA+ cells. The material for each subset, its genomic DNA, was split evenly across several immunoSEQ plates. Clones were read by immunoSEQ multiplex PCR, and TCRdb kept only the in-frame ones, dropping some. The sample holds more than 2 million clones; approximately 92% are singletons and the top ten take about 1.7%. This sample was taken from a study of shared clonotypes between healthy human individuals. Overall study findings and caveats: Rarefaction showed sorted-subset sequencing was incomplete despite large depth. Some naive CD4 clonotypes, roughly 5%, turned up in common across several donors.

The sequence was collected from a man between 18 and 29 years old in good health. Some clones in this sample may be carry-over from other donors' samples. Sequencing was done on a sample of naive CD8+ T cells from PBMCs. The gene calls are TRBV11-3 and TRBJ2-3; the match to TRBD2 covers 7 bases. CDR3 nucleotide sequence: TGTGCCAGCAGCGCGGGGGAGACGCGACTCACAGATACGCAGTATTTT. Amino acids: CASSAGETRLTDTQYF.